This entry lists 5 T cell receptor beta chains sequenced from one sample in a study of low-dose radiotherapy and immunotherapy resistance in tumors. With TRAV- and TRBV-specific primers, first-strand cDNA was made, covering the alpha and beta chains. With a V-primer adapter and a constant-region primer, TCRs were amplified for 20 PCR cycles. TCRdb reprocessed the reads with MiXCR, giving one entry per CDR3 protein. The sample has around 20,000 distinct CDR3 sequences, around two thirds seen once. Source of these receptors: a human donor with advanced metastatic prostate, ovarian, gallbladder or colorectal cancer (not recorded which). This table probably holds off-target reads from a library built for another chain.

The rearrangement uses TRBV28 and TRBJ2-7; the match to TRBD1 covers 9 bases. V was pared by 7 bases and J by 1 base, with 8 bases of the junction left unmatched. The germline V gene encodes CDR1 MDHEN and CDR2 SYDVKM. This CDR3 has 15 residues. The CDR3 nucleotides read TGTGCCAGCACCCAAACCGGGACAGGGTCCTACGAGCAGTACTTC. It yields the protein CASTQTGTGSYEQYF.

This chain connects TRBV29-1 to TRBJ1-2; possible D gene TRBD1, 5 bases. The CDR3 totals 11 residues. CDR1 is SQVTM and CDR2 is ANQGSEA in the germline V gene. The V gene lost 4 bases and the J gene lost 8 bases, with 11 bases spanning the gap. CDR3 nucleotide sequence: TGCAGCGTTGTAAGGGGAAGCGGCTACACCTTC. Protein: CSVVRGSGYTF.

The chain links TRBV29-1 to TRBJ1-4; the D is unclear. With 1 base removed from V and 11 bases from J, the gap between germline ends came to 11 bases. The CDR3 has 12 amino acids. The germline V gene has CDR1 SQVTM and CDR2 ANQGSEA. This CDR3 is CSVEGEDGKLFF. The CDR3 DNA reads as TGCAGCGTTGAAGGTGAGGACGGGAAACTGTTTTTT.

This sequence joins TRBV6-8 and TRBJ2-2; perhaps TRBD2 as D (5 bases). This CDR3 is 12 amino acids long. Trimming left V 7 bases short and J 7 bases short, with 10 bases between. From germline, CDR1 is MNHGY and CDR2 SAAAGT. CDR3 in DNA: TGTGCCAGCACTACCGGGGTCGGGGAGCTGTTTTTT. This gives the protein CASTTGVGELFF.

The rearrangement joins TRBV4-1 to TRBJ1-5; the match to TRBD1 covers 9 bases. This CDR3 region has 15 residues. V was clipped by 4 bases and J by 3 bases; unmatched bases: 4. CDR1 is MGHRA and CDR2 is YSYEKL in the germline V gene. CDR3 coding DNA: TGCGCCAGCAGCCTTACAGGGGGCCCCAATCAGCCCCAGCATTTT. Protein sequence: CASSLTGGPNQPQHF.